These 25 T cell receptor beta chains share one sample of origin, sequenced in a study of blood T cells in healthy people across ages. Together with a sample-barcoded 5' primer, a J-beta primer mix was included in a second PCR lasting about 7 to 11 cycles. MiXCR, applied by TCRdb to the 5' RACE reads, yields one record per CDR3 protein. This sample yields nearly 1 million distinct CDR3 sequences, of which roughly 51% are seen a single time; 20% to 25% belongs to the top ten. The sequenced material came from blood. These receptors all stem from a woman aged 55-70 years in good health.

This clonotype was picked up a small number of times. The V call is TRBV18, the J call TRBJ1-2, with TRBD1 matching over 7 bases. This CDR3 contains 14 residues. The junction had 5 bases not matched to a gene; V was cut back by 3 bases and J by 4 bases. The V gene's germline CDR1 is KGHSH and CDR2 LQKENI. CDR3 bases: TGTGCCAGCTCACCGACAGGGAAGGCCTATGGCTACACCTTC. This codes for CASSPTGKAYGYTF.

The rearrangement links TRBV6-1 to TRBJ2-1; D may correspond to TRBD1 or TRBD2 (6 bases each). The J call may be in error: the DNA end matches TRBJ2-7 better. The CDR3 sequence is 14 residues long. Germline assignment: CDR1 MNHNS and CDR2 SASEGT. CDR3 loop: CASSETRGAGEQYF. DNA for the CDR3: TGTGCCAGCAGTGAGACTAGGGGGGCGGGTGAGCAGTACTTC.

CDR3 protein: CASRDNRGQSTGELFF. The CDR3 DNA follows: TGTGCCAGCAGAGATAACAGGGGGCAGAGCACCGGGGAGCTGTTTTTT. The rearrangement uses TRBV6-6 and TRBJ2-2; 9 bases line up with TRBD1. In germline, CDR1 is MNHNY, CDR2 SVGAGI (reference sequence). After removal of 6 bases from V and 4 bases from J, the junction contained 9 bases not matched to a gene. The CDR3 totals 16 residues.

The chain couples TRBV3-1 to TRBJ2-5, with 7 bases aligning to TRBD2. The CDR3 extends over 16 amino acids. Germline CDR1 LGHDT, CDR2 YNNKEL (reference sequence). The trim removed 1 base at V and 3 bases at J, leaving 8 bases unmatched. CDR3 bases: TGTGCCAGCAGCCAAGGGACTAGTAGTAGCGAAGAGACCCAGTACTTC. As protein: CASSQGTSSSEETQYF.

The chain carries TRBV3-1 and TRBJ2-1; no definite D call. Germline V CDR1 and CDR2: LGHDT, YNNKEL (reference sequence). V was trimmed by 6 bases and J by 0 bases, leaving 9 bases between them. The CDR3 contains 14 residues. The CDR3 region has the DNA TGTGCCAGCAGTATACGAGTCTCCTACAATGAGCAGTTCTTC. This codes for CASSIRVSYNEQFF.

CDR3 residues: CASTPPPSTDTQYF. CDR3 sequence (DNA): TGTGCCAGCACTCCCCCTCCTAGCACAGATACGCAGTATTTT. The chain links TRBV28 to TRBJ2-3; D is unresolved. V dropped 7 bases and J dropped 0 bases, with 11 bases sitting between them. This CDR3 is built from 14 residues. Germline V gene data show CDR1 as MDHEN and CDR2 as SYDVKM.

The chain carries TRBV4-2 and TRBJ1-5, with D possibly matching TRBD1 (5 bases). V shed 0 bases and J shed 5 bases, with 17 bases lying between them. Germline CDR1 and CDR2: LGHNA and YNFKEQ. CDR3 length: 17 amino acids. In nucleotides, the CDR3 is TGTGCCAGCAGCCAAGATTTTGATGGGGGGAGGGATCAGCCCCAGCATTTT. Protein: CASSQDFDGGRDQPQHF.

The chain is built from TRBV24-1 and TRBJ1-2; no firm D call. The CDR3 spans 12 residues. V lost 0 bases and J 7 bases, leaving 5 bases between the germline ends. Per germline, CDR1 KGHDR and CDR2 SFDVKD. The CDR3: CATSDLSSGYTF. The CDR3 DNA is TGTGCCACCAGTGATTTGTCGAGTGGCTACACCTTC.

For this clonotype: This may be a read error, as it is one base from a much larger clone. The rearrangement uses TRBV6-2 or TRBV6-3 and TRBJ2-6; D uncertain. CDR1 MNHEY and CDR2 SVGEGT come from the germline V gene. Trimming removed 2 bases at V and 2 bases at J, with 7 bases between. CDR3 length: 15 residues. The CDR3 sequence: CASSYNAAGANVLTF. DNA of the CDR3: TGTGCCAGCAGTTACAATGCAGCTGGGGCCAACGTCCTGACTTTC.

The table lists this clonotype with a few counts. CDR3 sequence: CSARLRSDTPNEQFF. For the CDR3, the DNA is TGCAGTGCTAGACTCCGCTCTGACACACCAAATGAGCAGTTCTTC. The rearrangement uses TRBV20-1 and TRBJ2-1, with no clear D. Germline CDR1 is DFQATT and CDR2 is SNEGSKA (reference sequence). This CDR3 comprises 15 residues. V was trimmed by 2 bases and J by 7 bases, leaving 18 bases between them.

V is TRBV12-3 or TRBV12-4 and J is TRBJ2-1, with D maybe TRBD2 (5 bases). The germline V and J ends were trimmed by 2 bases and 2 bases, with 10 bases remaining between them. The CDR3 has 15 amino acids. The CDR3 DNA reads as TGTGCCAGCAGTTTACTACTAGTCCCCTACAATGAGCAGTTCTTC. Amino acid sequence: CASSLLLVPYNEQFF.

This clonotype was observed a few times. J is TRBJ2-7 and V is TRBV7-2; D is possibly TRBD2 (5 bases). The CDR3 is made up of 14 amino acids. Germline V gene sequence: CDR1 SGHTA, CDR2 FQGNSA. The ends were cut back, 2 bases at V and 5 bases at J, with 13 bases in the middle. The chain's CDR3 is CASSLKSGPNEQYF. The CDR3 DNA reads TGTGCCAGCAGCTTAAAAAGCGGTCCCAACGAGCAGTACTTC.

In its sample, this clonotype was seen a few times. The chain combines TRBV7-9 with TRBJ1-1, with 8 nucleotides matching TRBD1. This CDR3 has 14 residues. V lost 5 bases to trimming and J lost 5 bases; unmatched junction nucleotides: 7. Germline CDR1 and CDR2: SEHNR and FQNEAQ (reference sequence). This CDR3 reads CASSLGQGKTEAFF. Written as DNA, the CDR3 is TGTGCCAGCAGCCTCGGACAGGGCAAGACTGAAGCTTTCTTT.

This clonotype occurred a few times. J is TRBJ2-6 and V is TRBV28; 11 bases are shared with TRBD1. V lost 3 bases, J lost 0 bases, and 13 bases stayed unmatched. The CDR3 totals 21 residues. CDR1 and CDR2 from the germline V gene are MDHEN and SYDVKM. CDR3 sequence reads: CASSFVFRTGGQSSGANVLTF. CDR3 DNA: TGTGCCAGCAGTTTTGTTTTCCGGACAGGGGGCCAAAGCTCTGGGGCCAACGTCCTGACTTTC.

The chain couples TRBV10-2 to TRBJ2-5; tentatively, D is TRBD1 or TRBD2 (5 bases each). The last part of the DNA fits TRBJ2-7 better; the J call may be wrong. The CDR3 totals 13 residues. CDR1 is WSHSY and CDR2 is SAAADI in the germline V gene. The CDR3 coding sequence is TGCGCCAGCACTCCGGGACCTCCCCACGAGCAGTACTTC. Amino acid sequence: CASTPGPPHEQYF.

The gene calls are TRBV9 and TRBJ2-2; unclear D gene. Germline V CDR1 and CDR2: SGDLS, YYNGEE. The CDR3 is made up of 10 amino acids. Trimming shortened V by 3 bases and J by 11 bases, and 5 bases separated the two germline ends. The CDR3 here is CASSGHELFF. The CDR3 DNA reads TGTGCCAGCAGCGGACATGAGCTGTTTTTT.

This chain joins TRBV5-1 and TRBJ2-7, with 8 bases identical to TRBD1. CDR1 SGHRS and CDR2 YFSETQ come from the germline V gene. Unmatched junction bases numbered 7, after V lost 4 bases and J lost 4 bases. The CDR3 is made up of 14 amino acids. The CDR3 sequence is CASSGDRQKYEQYF. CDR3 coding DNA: TGCGCCAGCAGCGGGGACAGGCAGAAATACGAGCAGTACTTC. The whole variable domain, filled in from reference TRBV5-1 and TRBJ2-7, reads KAGVTQTPRYLIKTRGQQVTLSCSPISGHRSVSWYQQTPGQGLQFLFEYFSETQRNKGNFPGRFSGRQFSNSRSEMNVSTLELGDSALYLCASSGDRQKYEQYFGPGTRLTVT.

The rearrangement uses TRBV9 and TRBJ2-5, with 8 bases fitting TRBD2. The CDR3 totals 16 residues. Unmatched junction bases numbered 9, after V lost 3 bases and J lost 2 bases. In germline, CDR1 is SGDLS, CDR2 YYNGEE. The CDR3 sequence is CASSEGLARAQETQYF. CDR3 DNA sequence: TGTGCCAGCAGCGAAGGACTAGCCCGTGCTCAAGAGACCCAGTACTTC.

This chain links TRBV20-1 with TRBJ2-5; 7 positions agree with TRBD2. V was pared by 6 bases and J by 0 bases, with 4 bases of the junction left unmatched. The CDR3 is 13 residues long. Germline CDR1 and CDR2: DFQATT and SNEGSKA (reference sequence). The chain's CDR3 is CSATGTNQETQYF. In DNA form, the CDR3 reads TGCAGTGCAACCGGGACTAACCAAGAGACCCAGTACTTC.

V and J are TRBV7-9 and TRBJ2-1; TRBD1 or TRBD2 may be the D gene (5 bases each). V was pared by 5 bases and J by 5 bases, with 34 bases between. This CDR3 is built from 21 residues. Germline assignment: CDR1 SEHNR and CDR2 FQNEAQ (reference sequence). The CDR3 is CASSPHSRDGGVTQLDNEQFF. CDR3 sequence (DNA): TGTGCCAGCAGCCCACACTCCCGGGACGGCGGTGTGACCCAACTAGACAATGAGCAGTTCTTC.

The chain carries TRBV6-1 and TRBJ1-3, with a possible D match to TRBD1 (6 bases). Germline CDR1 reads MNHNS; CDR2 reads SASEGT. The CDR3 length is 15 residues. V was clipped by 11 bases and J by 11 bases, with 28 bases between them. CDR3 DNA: TGTGCCGCAATTTCACCAGACAGGAGAGCGGCAGCCATATATTTT. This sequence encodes CAAISPDRRAAAIYF.

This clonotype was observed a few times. CDR3 DNA sequence: TGCAGCGCCGCCGTGGGTAGCGGGATTGCTGGGGAGACCCAGTACTTC. It yields the protein CSAAVGSGIAGETQYF. The V call is TRBV29-1, the J call TRBJ2-5; 8 bases align to TRBD2. The CDR3 runs to 16 residues. The germline CDR1 and CDR2 sequences are SQVTM and ANQGSEA. J lost 5 bases, V lost 7 bases, and 18 bases had no gene match.

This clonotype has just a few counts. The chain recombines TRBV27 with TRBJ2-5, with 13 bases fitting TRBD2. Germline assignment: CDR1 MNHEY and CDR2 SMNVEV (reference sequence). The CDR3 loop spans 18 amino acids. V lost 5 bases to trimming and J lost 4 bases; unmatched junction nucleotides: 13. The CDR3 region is CASSIRLAGGLQVETQYF. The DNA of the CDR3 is TGTGCCAGCAGTATCCGACTAGCGGGAGGACTCCAGGTAGAGACCCAGTACTTC.

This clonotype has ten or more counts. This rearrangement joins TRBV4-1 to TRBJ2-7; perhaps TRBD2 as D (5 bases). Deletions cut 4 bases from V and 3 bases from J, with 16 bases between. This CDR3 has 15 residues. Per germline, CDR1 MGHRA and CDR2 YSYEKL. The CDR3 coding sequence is TGCGCCAGCAGCCTTCTCGCCCTCGGAGGCTACGAGCAGTACTTC. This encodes CASSLLALGGYEQYF.

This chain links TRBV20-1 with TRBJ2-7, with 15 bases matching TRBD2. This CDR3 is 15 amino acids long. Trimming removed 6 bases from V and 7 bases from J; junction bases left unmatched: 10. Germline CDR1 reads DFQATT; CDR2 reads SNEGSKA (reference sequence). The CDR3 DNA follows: TGCAGTGCGGGAGGGACTAGCGGGAGGAGAGAGGAGCAGTACTTC. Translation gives CSAGGTSGRREEQYF.